This paragraph covers one T cell receptor beta chain sequence. Its specificity is not known. CDR1 and CDR2 (germline): KGHSH, LQKENI. The CDR3 consists of 14 residues. The V and J ends lost 0 bases and 5 bases respectively, with 9 bases between them. This entry is derived from a study of T-cell memory formation after mild COVID-19. Turning to the study itself: Clusters of TCRs were largely donor specific. Study-level findings and limits: A second wave expanding day 15 to 37 was CD4+-biased; contracting clones were balanced. Chiefly within CM and EM were the contracting CD4+ clones; CD8+ ones were within EMRA. Whether second-wave clones peaking at day 37 were SARS-CoV-2 specific went unconfirmed.

Each CDR3 protein is one row after TCRdb ran MiXCR on the 5' RACE reads. The table records roughly 340,000 distinct CDR3 sequences, about 16% of them present only once. Sequenced input: PBMCs or a T cell subset sorted from them (not recorded which). This chain joins TRBV18 and TRBJ2-3; D remains unclear. The receptor's source is a man aged 18 to 29 who had mild COVID-19 (a few samples of this study predate the infection). Cell type and time point are not known. The CDR3 bases are TGTGCCAGCTCACCACCGTCGGTCGGAGATACGCAGTATTTT. It yields the protein CASSPPSVGDTQYF.